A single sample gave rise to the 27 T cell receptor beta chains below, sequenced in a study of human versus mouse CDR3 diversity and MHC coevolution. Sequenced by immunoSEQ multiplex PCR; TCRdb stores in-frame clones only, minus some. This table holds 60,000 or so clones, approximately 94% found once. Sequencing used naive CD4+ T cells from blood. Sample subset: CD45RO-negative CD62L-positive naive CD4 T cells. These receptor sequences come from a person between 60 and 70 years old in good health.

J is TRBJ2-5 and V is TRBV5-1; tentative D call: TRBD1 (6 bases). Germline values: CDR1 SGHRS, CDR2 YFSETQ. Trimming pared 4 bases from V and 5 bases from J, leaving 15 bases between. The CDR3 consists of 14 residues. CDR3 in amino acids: CASSPQGFGETQYF. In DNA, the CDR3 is TGCGCCAGCAGCCCACAGGGTTTTGGCGAGACCCAGTACTTC.

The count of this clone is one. This chain's CDR3 is CASSPPYPGQPFTDTQYF. The CDR3 nucleotides read TGTGCCAGCTCACCACCGTATCCAGGACAGCCATTCACAGATACGCAGTATTTT. The V gene is TRBV18, the J gene TRBJ2-3; a possible D gene is TRBD1 (6 bases). Trimming cost V 0 bases and J 2 bases, with 18 bases left between them. Germline V gene lookup returns CDR1 KGHSH and CDR2 LQKENI. The CDR3 runs to 18 residues.

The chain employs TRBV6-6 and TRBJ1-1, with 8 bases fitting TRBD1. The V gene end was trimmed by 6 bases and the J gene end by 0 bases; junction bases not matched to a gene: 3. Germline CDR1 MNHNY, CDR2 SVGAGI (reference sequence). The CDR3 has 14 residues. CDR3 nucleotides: TGTGCCAGCAGACGGGGACAGGTGAACACTGAAGCTTTCTTT. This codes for CASRRGQVNTEAFF.

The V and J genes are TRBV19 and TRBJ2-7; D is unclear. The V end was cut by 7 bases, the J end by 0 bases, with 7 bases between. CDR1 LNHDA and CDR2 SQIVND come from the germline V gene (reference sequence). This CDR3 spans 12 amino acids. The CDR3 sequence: CASTGNSYEQYF. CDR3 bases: TGTGCCAGTACAGGCAACTCCTACGAGCAGTACTTC.

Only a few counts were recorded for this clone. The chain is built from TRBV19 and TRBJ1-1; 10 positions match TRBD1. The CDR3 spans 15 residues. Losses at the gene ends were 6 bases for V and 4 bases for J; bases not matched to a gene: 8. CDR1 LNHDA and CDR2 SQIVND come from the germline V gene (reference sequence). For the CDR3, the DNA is TGTGCCAGTAGGAGACAGGGGGCCGCGGGCACTGAAGCTTTCTTT. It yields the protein CASRRQGAAGTEAFF.

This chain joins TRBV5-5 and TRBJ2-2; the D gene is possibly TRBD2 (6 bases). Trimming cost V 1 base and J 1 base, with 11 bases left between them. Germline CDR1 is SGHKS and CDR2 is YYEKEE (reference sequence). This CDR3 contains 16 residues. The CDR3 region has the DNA TGTGCCAGCAGCTTGACCAGCGGGCGGAACACCGGGGAGCTGTTTTTT. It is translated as CASSLTSGRNTGELFF.

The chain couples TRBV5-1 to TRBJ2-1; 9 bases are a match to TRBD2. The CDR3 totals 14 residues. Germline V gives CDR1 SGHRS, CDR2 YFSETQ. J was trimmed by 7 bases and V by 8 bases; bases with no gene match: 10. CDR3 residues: CASQPWTSVNEQFF. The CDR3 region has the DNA TGCGCCAGTCAGCCGTGGACTAGCGTAAATGAGCAGTTCTTC. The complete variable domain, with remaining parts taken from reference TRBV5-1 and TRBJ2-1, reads KAGVTQTPRYLIKTRGQQVTLSCSPISGHRSVSWYQQTPGQGLQFLFEYFSETQRNKGNFPGRFSGRQFSNSRSEMNVSTLELGDSALYLCASQPWTSVNEQFFGPGTRLTVL.

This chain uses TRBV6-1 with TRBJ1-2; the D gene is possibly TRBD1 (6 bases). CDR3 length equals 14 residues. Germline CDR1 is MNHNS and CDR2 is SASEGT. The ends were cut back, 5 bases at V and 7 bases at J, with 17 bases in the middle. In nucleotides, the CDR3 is TGTGCCAGCAGTTTAAGCCCAGGGGTGTCTGGCTACACCTTC. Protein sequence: CASSLSPGVSGYTF.

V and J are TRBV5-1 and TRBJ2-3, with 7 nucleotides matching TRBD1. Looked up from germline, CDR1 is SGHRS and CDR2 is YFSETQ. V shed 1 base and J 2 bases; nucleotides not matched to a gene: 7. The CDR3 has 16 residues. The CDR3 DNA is TGCGCCAGCAGCTTGTCCCAAGGGGGCCCCACAGATACGCAGTATTTT. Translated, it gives CASSLSQGGPTDTQYF. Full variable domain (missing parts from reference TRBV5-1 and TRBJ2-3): KAGVTQTPRYLIKTRGQQVTLSCSPISGHRSVSWYQQTPGQGLQFLFEYFSETQRNKGNFPGRFSGRQFSNSRSEMNVSTLELGDSALYLCASSLSQGGPTDTQYFGPGTRLTVL.

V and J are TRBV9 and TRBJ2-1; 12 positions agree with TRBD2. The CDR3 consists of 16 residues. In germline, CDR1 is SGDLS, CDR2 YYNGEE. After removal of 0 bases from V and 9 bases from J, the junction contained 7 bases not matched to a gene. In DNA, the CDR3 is TGTGCCAGCAGCGTAGAAGGTCTAGCGGGAGGGGGTGAGCAGTTCTTC. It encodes CASSVEGLAGGGEQFF.

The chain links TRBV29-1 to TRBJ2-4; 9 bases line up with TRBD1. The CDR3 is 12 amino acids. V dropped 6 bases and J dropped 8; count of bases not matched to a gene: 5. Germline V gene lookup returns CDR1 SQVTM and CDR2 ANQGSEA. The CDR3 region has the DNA TGCAGCGTAGGTACAGGGGGCGACATTCAGTACTTC. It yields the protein CSVGTGGDIQYF. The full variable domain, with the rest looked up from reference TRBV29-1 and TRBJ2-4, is SAVISQKPSRDICQRGTSLTIQCQVDSQVTMMFWYRQQPGQSLTLIATANQGSEATYESGFVIDKFPISRPNLTFSTLTVSNMSPEDSSIYLCSVGTGGDIQYFGAGTRLSVL.

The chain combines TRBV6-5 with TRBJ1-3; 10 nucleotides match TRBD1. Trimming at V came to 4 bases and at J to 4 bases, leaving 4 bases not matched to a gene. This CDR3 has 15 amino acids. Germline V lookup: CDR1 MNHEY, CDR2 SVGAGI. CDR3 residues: CASSSRDRGGNTIYF. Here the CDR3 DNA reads TGTGCCAGCAGTTCCCGGGACAGGGGAGGAAACACCATATATTTT.

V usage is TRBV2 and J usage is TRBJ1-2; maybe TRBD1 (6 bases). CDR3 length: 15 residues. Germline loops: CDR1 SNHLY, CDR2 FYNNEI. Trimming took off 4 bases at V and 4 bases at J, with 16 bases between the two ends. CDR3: CASSGPIQGAYGYTF. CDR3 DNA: TGTGCCAGCAGTGGTCCAATACAGGGCGCCTATGGCTACACCTTC.

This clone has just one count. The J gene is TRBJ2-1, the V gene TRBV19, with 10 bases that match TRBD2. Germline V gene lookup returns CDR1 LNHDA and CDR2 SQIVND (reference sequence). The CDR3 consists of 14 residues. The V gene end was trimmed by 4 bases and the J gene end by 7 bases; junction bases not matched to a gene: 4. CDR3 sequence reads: CASSTSGSSNEQFF. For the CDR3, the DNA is TGTGCCAGTAGTACTAGCGGGAGTTCGAATGAGCAGTTCTTC.

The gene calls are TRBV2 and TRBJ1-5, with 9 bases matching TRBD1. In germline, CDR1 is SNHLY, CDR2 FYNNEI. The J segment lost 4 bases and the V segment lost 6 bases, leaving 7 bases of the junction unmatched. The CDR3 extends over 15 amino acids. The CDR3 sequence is CASRANRGQNQPQHF. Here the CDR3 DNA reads TGTGCCAGCAGGGCCAACAGGGGGCAAAATCAGCCCCAGCATTTT.

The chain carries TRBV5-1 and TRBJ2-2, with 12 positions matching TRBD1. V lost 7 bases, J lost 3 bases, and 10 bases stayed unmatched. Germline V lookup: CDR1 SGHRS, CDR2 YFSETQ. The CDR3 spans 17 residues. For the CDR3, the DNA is TGCGCCAGCCGCACCGGGACAGGGGGCTTTTACACCGGGGAGCTGTTTTTT. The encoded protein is CASRTGTGGFYTGELFF.

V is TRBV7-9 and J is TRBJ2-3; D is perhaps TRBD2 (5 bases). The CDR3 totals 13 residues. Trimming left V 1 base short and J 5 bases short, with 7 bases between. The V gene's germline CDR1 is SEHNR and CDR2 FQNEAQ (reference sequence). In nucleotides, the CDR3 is TGTGCCAGCAGCTTAGTGAGCGGAGATACGCAGTATTTT. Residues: CASSLVSGDTQYF.

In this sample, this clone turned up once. CDR3 in DNA: TGTGCCAGCAGCTTAACAAGAGCGGATTCACCCCTCCACTTT. Translating it yields CASSLTRADSPLHF. This chain joins TRBV7-3 and TRBJ1-6, with D unresolved. This CDR3 contains 14 residues. Germline CDR1 reads SGHTA; CDR2 reads FQGTGA. Trimming left V 0 bases short and J 8 bases short, with 8 bases between.

The CDR3 is CASSVETEFNTDTQYF. In DNA form, the CDR3 reads TGTGCCAGCAGCGTAGAGACAGAGTTCAACACAGATACGCAGTATTTT. This chain connects TRBV9 to TRBJ2-3; D perhaps matches TRBD1 (5 bases). The CDR3 runs 16 residues. Germline assignment: CDR1 SGDLS and CDR2 YYNGEE. Trimming shortened V by 0 bases and J by 2 bases, and 13 bases separated the two germline ends.

The CDR3 DNA sequence: TGCGCCAGCAGTGTGGATAGCGGAAGAGAGACCCAGTACTTC. Translated, it gives CASSVDSGRETQYF. V gene TRBV5-1 combines with J gene TRBJ2-5; TRBD2 might be the D (6 bases). CDR1 and CDR2 (germline): SGHRS, YFSETQ. V lost 5 bases and J 4 bases, leaving 15 bases between the germline ends. This CDR3 has 14 amino acids.

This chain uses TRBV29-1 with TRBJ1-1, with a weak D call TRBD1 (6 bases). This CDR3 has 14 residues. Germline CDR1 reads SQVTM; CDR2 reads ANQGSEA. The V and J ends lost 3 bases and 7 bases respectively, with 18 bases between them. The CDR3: CSVDLARTEHEAFF. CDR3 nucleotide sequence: TGCAGCGTTGATTTGGCCCGGACAGAACATGAAGCTTTCTTT.

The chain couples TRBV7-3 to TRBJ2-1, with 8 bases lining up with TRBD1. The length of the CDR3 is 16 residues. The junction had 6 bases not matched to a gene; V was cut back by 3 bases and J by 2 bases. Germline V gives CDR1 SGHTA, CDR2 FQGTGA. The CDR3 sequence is CASSFLGTGTYNEQFF. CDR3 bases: TGTGCCAGCAGCTTTTTAGGGACAGGCACCTACAATGAGCAGTTCTTC.

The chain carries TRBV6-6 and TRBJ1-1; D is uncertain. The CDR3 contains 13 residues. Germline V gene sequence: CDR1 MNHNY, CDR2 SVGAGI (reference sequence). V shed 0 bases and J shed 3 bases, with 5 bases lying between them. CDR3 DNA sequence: TGTGCCAGCAGTTACTCAGCGGACACTGAAGCTTTCTTT. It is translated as CASSYSADTEAFF.

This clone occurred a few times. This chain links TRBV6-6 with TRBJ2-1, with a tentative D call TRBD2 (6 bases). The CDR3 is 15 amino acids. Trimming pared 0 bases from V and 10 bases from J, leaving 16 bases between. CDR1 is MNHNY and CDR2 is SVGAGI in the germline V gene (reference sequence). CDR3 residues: CASSYSETGVSEQFF. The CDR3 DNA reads TGTGCCAGCAGTTACTCGGAGACGGGGGTATCAGAGCAGTTCTTC.

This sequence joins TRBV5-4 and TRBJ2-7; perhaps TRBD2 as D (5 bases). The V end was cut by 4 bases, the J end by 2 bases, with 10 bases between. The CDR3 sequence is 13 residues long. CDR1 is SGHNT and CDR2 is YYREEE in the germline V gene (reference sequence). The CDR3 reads CASSTQTTYEQYF. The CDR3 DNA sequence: TGTGCCAGCAGCACCCAGACTACCTACGAGCAGTACTTC.

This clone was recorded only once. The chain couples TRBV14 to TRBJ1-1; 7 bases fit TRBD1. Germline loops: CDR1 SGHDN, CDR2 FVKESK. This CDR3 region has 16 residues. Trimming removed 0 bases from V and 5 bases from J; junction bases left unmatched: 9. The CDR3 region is CASSQDQKGARTEAFF. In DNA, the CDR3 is TGTGCCAGCAGCCAAGATCAAAAGGGGGCGCGGACTGAAGCTTTCTTT.

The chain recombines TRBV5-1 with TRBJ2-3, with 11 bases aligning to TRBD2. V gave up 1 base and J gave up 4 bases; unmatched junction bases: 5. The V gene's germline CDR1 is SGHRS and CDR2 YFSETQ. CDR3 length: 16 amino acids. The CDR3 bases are TGCGCCAGCAGCTTGAGTCTAGCGGGAGGTGCAGATACGCAGTATTTT. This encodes CASSLSLAGGADTQYF.